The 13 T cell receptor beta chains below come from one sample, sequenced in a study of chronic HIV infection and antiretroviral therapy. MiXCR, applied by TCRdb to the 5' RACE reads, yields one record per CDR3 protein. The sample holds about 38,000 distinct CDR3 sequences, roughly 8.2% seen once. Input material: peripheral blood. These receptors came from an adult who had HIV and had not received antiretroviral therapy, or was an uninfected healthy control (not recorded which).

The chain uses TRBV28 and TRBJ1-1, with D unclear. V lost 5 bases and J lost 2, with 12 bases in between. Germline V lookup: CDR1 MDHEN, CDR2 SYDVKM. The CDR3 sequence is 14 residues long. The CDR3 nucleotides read TGTGCCAGCAGTCCGCAGATTCCTAACACTGAAGCTTTCTTT. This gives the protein CASSPQIPNTEAFF. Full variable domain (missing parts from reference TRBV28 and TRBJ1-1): DVKVTQSSRYLVKRTGEKVFLECVQDMDHENMFWYRQDPGLGLRLIYFSYDVKMKEKGDIPEGYSVSREKKERFSLILESASTNQTSMYLCASSPQIPNTEAFFGQGTRLTVV.

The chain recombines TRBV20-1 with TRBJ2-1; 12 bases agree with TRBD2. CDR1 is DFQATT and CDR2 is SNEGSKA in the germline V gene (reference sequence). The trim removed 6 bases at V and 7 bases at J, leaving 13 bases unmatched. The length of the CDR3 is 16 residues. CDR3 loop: CSALSTSGSEWNEQFF. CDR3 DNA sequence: TGCAGTGCCCTATCGACTAGCGGGAGTGAGTGGAATGAGCAGTTCTTC.

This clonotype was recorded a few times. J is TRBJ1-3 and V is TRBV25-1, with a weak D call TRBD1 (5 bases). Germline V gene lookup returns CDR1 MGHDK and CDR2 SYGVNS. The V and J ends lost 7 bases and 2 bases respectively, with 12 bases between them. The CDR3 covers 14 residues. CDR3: CASTGTPTGNTIYF. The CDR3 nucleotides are TGTGCCAGCACCGGGACGCCCACTGGAAACACCATATATTTT. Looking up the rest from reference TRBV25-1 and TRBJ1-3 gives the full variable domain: EADIYQTPRYLVIGTGKKITLECSQTMGHDKMYWYQQDPGMELHLIHYSYGVNSTEKGDLSSESTVSRIRTEHFPLTLESARPSHTSQYLCASTGTPTGNTIYFGEGSWLTVV.

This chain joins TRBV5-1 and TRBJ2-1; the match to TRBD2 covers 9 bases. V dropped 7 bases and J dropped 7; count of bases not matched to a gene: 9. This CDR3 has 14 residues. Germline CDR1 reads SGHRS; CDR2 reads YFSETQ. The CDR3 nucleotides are TGCGCCAGCTGTCAGCTAGCGGGAAAAAATGAGCAGTTCTTC. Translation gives CASCQLAGKNEQFF.

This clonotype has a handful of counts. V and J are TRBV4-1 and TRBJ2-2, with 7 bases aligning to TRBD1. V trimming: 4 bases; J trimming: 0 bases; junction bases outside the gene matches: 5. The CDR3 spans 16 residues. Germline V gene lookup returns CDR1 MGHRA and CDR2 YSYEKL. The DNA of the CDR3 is TGCGCCAGCAGCCCTTTTGGGACAGCGAACACCGGGGAGCTGTTTTTT. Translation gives CASSPFGTANTGELFF.

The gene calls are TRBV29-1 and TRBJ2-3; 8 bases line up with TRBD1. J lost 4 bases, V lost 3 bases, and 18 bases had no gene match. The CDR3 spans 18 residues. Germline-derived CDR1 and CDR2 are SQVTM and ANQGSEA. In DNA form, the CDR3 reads TGCAGCGTTGAGGGGCAGGGGGCGAGGGGCGGGTCTGCAGATACGCAGTATTTT. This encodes CSVEGQGARGGSADTQYF.

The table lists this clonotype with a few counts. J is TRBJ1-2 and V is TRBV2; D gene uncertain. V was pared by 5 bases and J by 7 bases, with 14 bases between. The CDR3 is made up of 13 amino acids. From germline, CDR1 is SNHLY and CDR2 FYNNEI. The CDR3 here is CASSLTDGGGYTF. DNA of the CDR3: TGTGCCAGCAGTCTTACGGACGGTGGTGGCTACACCTTC.

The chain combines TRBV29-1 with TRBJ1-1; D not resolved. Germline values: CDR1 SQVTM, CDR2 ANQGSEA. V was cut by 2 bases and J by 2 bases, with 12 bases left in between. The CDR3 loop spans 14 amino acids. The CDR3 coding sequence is TGCAGCGTTGAATTACCGCCATCTAACACTGAAGCTTTCTTT. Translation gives CSVELPPSNTEAFF.

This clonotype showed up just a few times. The CDR3 DNA sequence: TGTGCCAGCAGTGACCCCGGACAGGGGGCTCAGCCCCAGCATTTT. Amino acid sequence: CASSDPGQGAQPQHF. The chain recombines TRBV28 with TRBJ1-5; 11 positions agree with TRBD1. The CDR3 runs to 15 residues. V lost 5 bases and J lost 6; bases outside the gene matches: 6. Germline CDR1 reads MDHEN; CDR2 reads SYDVKM.

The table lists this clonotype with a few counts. CDR3 DNA: TGTGCCAGCGCTATGGGACAGACCATGAACACTGAAGCTTTCTTT. It specifies CASAMGQTMNTEAFF. This chain joins TRBV5-5 and TRBJ1-1, with 7 positions matching TRBD1. V lost 7 bases, J lost 0 bases, and 9 bases stayed unmatched. This CDR3 region has 15 residues. Looked up from germline, CDR1 is SGHKS and CDR2 is YYEKEE (reference sequence).

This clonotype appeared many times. CDR3 in amino acids: CSASGGVADTQYF. The CDR3 bases are TGCAGTGCTAGCGGGGGGGTGGCGGATACGCAGTATTTT. The chain recombines TRBV20-1 with TRBJ2-3, with 8 bases lining up with TRBD2. Germline V gene lookup returns CDR1 DFQATT and CDR2 SNEGSKA (reference sequence). The V and J ends lost 3 bases and 6 bases, in that order; junction bases with no gene match: 5. The CDR3 loop spans 13 amino acids.

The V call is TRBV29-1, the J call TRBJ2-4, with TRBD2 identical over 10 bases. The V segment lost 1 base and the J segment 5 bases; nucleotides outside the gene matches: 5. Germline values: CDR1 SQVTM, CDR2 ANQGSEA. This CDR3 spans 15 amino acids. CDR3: CSVEGLAGEQNIQYF. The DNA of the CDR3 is TGCAGCGTTGAAGGTCTAGCGGGAGAGCAAAACATTCAGTACTTC.

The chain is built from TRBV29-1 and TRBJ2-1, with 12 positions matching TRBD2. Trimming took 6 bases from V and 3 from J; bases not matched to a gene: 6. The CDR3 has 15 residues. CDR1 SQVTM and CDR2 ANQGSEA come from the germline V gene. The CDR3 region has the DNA TGCAGCGTCGCGACTAGCGGGAGATTCTACAATGAGCAGTTCTTC. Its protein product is CSVATSGRFYNEQFF.